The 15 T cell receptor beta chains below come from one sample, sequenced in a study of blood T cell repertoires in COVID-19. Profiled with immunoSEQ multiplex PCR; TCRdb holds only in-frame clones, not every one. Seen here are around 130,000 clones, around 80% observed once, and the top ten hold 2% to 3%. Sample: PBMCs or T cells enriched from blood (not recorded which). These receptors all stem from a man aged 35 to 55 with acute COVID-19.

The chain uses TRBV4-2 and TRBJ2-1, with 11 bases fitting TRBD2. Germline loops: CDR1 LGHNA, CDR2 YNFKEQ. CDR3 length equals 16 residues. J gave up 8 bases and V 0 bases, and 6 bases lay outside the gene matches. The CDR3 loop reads CASSQDELAGAHEQFF. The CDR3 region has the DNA TGTGCCAGCAGCCAAGATGAACTAGCGGGAGCTCATGAGCAGTTCTTC.

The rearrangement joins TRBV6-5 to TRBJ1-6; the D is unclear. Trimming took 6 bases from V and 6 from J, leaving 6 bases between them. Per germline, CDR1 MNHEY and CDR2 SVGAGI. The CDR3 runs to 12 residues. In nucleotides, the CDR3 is TGTGCCAGCAGCACTTTTAATTCACCCCTCCACTTT. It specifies CASSTFNSPLHF.

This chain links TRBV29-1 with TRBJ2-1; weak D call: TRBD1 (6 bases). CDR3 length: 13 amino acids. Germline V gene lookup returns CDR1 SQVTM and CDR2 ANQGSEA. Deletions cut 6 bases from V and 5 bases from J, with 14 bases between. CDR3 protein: CSVAGTLNNEQFF. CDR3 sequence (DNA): TGCAGCGTGGCCGGGACACTTAACAATGAGCAGTTCTTC.

The chain's CDR3 is CASSPGTGTEAFF. The CDR3 DNA reads TGTGCCAGCAGCCCCGGGACAGGGACTGAAGCTTTCTTT. The rearrangement links TRBV7-3 to TRBJ1-1, with TRBD1 matching over 9 bases. The V segment lost 5 bases and the J segment 5 bases; nucleotides outside the gene matches: 3. Germline-derived CDR1 and CDR2 are SGHTA and FQGTGA. This CDR3 is built from 13 residues.

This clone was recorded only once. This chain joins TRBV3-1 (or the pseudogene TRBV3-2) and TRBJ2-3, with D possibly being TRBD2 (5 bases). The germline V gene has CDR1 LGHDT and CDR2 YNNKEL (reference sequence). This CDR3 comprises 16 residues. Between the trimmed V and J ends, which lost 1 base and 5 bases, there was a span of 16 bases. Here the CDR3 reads CASSQGVGVRGDTQYF. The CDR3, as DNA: TGTGCCAGCAGCCAAGGGGTGGGAGTGCGTGGAGATACGCAGTATTTT.

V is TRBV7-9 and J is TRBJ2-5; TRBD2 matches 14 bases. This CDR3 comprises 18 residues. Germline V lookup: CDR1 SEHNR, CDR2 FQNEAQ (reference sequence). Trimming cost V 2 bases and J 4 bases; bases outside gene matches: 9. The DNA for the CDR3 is TGTGCCAGCAGCTTATTTAAAGGGACTAGCGGGAGCGGAGAGACCCAGTACTTC. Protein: CASSLFKGTSGSGETQYF.

The CDR3 DNA is TGCGCCAGCAGCTTGGTTGGAGGAGGGAGGGCCTACGAGCAGTACTTC. Translated, it gives CASSLVGGGRAYEQYF. The rearrangement uses TRBV5-1 and TRBJ2-7; 7 nucleotides agree with TRBD2. Germline values: CDR1 SGHRS, CDR2 YFSETQ. The CDR3 runs 16 residues. V lost 0 bases, J lost 2 bases, and 8 bases stayed unmatched.

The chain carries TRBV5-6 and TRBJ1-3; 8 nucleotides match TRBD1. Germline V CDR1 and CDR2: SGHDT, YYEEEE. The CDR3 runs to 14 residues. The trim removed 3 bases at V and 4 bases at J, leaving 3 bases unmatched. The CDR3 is CASSWGTGGNTIYF. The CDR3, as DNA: TGTGCCAGCAGCTGGGGGACAGGCGGAAACACCATATATTTT.

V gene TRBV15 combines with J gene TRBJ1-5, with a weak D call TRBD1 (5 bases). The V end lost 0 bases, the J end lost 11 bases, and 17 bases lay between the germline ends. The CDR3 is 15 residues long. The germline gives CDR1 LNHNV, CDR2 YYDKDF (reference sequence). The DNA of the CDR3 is TGTGCCACCAGCAGAGATACGCAGGGTGGGTCGGCCCAGCATTTT. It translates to CATSRDTQGGSAQHF.

CDR3 protein: CASSLRAGGTGANVLTF. For the CDR3, the DNA is TGTGCCAGCAGCCTTAGAGCGGGGGGGACCGGGGCCAACGTCCTGACTTTC. The chain combines TRBV7-2 with TRBJ2-6, with 10 bases lining up with TRBD2. The CDR3 contains 17 residues. V gave up 5 bases and J gave up 4 bases; unmatched junction bases: 8. CDR1 and CDR2 (germline): SGHTA, FQGNSA. The variable domain in full, completed from reference TRBV7-2 and TRBJ2-6, reads GAGVSQSPSNKVTEKGKDVELRCDPISGHTALYWYRQSLGQGLEFLIYFQGNSAPDKSGLPSDRFSAERTGGSVSTLTIQRTQQEDSAVYLCASSLRAGGTGANVLTFGAGSRLTVL.

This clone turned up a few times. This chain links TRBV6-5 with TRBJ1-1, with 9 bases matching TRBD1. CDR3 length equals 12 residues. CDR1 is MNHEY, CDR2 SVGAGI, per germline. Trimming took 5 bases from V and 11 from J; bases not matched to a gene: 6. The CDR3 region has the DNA TGTGCCAGCAGTCAACAGGGGGCGCGGGCTTTCTTT. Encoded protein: CASSQQGARAFF.

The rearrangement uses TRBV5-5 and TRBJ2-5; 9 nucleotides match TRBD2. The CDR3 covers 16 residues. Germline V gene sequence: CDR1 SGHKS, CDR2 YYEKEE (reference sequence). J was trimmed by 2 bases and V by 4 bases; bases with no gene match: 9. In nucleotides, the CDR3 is TGTGCCAGCAGCCCCCCACTAGCGGGTCAACAAGAGACCCAGTACTTC. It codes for CASSPPLAGQQETQYF.

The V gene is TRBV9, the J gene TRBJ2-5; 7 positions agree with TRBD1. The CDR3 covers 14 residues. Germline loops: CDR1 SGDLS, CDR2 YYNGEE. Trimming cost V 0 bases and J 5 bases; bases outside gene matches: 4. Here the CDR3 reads CASSVEGAGETQYF. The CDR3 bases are TGTGCCAGCAGCGTAGAGGGGGCCGGGGAGACCCAGTACTTC.

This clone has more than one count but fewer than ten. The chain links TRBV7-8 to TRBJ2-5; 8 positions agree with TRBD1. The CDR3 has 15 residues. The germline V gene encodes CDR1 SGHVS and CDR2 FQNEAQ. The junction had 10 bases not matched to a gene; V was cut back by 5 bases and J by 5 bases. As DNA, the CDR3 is TGTGCCAGCAGCCGTGGACGGACAGGGAAGGAGACCCAGTACTTC. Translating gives CASSRGRTGKETQYF.

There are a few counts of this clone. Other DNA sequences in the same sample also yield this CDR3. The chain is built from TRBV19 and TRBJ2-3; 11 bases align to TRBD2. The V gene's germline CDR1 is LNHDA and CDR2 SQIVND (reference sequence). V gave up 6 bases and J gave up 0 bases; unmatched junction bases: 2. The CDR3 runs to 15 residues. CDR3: CASRGLAASTDTQYF. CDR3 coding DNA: TGTGCCAGTAGGGGACTAGCGGCGAGCACAGATACGCAGTATTTT.